Presented here are 7 T cell receptor beta chains from one specimen sequenced in a study of CD8 T cells in ankylosing spondylitis. MiXCR was run by TCRdb on the 5' RACE reads, yielding one entry per CDR3 protein. Seen here are approximately 220,000 distinct CDR3 sequences, approximately 24% observed once, and the top ten hold 5% to 7.5%. Source material: blood, either unsorted or a sorted T cell fraction (not recorded which). The receptors originated from a male donor with ankylosing spondylitis or in good health (not recorded which).

V and J are TRBV20-1 and TRBJ1-4; 10 nucleotides align to TRBD1. V was clipped by 3 bases and J by 5 bases; unmatched bases: 3. The V gene's germline CDR1 is DFQATT and CDR2 SNEGSKA (reference sequence). CDR3 length equals 14 residues. The CDR3, as DNA: TGCAGTGCTAGGCCGGGACAGGGGAATGAAAAACTGTTTTTT. Translating gives CSARPGQGNEKLFF.

The V and J genes are TRBV29-1 and TRBJ2-5, with unresolved D. Per germline, CDR1 SQVTM and CDR2 ANQGSEA. This CDR3 comprises 13 residues. V was cut by 3 bases and J by 5 bases, with 13 bases left in between. The CDR3 nucleotides are TGCAGCGTTGACGTCCCGAAGATGGAGACCCAGTACTTC. Translating gives CSVDVPKMETQYF.

In this sample, this clonotype turned up a few times. The chain joins TRBV6-5 to TRBJ2-7, with TRBD1 matching 10 bases. V lost 3 bases to trimming and J lost 2 bases; unmatched junction nucleotides: 7. The CDR3 contains 16 residues. In germline, CDR1 is MNHEY, CDR2 SVGAGI. As DNA, the CDR3 is TGTGCCAGCAGTTATGAAGGGACAGGGGCTACCTACGAGCAGTACTTC. This translates into CASSYEGTGATYEQYF.

This chain links TRBV2 with TRBJ2-5; D unresolved. The V gene's germline CDR1 is SNHLY and CDR2 FYNNEI. CDR3 length equals 17 residues. With 5 bases removed from V and 5 bases from J, the gap between germline ends came to 24 bases. Here the CDR3 reads CASSIILDPKSQETQYF. DNA for the CDR3: TGTGCCAGCAGTATTATACTTGACCCCAAATCTCAGGAGACCCAGTACTTC.

The chain couples TRBV20-1 to TRBJ2-3, with D hard to call. The CDR3 runs 15 residues. Germline loops: CDR1 DFQATT, CDR2 SNEGSKA (reference sequence). The V and J ends lost 0 bases and 8 bases respectively, with 18 bases between them. CDR3 nucleotides: TGCAGTGCTAGAGAGGCTAGGACCAGTATTGGTACGCAGTATTTT. Translated, it gives CSAREARTSIGTQYF.

The gene calls are TRBV11-1 and TRBJ2-7, with 7 bases fitting TRBD1. This CDR3 has 15 amino acids. The V gene end was trimmed by 4 bases and the J gene end by 3 bases; junction bases not matched to a gene: 9. Germline V lookup: CDR1 SGHAT, CDR2 FQDESV (reference sequence). In DNA, the CDR3 is TGTGCCAGCAGCTCAAACAGGGGACGAAGCTACGAGCAGTACTTC. Translated, it gives CASSSNRGRSYEQYF.

The chain links TRBV12-3 or TRBV12-4 to TRBJ1-5, with 8 bases identical to TRBD1. V trimming: 6 bases; J trimming: 5 bases; junction bases outside the gene matches: 9. This CDR3 is 15 amino acids long. CDR3 DNA: TGTGCCAGCAGCCAGGACAGGGTTCGGGATCAGCCCCAGCATTTT. Protein: CASSQDRVRDQPQHF.